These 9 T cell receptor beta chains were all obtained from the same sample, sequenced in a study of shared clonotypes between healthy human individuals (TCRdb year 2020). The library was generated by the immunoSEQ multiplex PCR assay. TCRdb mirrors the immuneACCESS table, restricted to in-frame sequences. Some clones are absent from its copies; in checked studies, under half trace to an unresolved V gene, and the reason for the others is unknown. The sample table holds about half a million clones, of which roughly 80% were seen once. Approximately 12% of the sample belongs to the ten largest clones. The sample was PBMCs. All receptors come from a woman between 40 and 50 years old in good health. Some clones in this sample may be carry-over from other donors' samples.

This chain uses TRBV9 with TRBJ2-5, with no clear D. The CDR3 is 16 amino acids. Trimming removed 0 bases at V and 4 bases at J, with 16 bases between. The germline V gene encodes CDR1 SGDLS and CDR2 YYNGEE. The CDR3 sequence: CASSVGSAGPRETQYF. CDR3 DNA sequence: TGTGCCAGCAGCGTAGGGTCGGCAGGTCCGAGAGAGACCCAGTACTTC.

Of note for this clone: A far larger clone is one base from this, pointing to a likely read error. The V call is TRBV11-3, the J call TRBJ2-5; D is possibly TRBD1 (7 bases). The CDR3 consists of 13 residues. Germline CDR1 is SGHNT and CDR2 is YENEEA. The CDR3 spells CASSRQGGETKYF. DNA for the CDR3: TGTGCCAGCAGCCGACAGGGAGGCGAGACCAAGTACTTC.

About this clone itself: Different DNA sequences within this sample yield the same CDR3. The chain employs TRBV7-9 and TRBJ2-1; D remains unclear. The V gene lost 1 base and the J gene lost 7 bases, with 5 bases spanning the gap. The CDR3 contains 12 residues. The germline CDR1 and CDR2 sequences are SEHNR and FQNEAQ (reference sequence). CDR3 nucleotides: TGTGCCAGCAGCTTAGTCGGTAATGAGCAGTTCTTC. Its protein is CASSLVGNEQFF.

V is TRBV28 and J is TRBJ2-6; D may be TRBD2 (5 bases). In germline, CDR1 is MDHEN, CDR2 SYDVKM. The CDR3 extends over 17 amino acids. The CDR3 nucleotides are TGTGCTATCATGGGAGTTGGAGGAGGTTCTGGGGCCAACGTCCTGACTTTC. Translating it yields CAIMGVGGGSGANVLTF.

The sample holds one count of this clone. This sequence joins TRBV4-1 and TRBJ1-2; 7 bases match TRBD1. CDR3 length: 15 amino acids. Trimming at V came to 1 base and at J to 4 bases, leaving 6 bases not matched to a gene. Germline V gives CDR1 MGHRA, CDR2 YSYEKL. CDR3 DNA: TGCGCCAGCAGCCAAGTACAGGGGAGCGTCTATGGCTACACCTTC. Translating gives CASSQVQGSVYGYTF.

CDR3 protein: CASSRHSCNQPQHF. In DNA form, the CDR3 reads TGCGCCAGCAGTCGACACAGCTGCAATCAGCCCCAGCATTTT. J is TRBJ1-5 and V is TRBV23-1; D unresolved. TRBV23-1 counts as an open reading frame of uncertain function. There are 14 residues in the CDR3. Trimming took 4 bases from V and 2 from J, leaving 9 bases between them.

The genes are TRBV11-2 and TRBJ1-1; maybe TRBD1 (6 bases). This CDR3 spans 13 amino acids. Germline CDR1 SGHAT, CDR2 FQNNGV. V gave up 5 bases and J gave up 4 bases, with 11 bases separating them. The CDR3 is CASSARGSTEAFF. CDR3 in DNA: TGTGCCAGCAGCGCCAGGGGAAGCACTGAAGCTTTCTTT.

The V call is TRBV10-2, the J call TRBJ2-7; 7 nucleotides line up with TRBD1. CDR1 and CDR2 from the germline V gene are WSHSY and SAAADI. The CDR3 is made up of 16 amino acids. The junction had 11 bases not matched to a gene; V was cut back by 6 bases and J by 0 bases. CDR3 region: CASSPRSDRASYEQYF. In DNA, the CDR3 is TGCGCCAGCAGCCCCCGGAGTGACAGGGCCTCCTACGAGCAGTACTTC.

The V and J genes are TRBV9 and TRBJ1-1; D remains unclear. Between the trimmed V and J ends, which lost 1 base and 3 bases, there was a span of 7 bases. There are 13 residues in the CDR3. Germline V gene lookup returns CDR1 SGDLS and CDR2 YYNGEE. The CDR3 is CASSVSGYTEAFF. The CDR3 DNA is TGTGCCAGCAGCGTATCCGGGTACACTGAAGCTTTCTTT.